The next 31 T cell receptor beta chains were all read from a single sample in a study of cytotoxic CD8 clonotypes in ibrutinib-treated CLL. TCRdb keeps only in-frame clones here, not all; method: immunoSEQ multiplex PCR. This table holds 150,000 or so clones, approximately 84% found once. This sample comprised PBMCs, obtained after 24 months of ibrutinib treatment. The source of these receptors is a human donor with chronic lymphocytic leukemia.

V and J are TRBV2 and TRBJ1-6, with D unresolved. The CDR3 contains 16 residues. Germline-derived CDR1 and CDR2 are SNHLY and FYNNEI. With 7 bases removed from V and 9 bases from J, the gap between germline ends came to 22 bases. CDR3 DNA: TGTGCCAGCAACCCCCCCCCGGGAATCTCGGGTTCACCCCTCCACTTT. It specifies CASNPPPGISGSPLHF.

This chain uses TRBV7-2 with TRBJ1-2; D gene unclear. Germline CDR1 reads SGHTA; CDR2 reads FQGNSA. The length of the CDR3 is 14 residues. Trimming shortened V by 3 bases and J by 8 bases, and 16 bases separated the two germline ends. The CDR3 spells CASSFRHANEGYTF. DNA for the CDR3: TGTGCCAGCAGCTTTCGACACGCCAATGAGGGCTACACCTTC.

As to this clone: Compared with germline, one end of the junction differs, possibly owing to a read error. V usage is TRBV10-3 and J usage is TRBJ1-1; possibly TRBD1 for D (6 bases). This CDR3 is 14 amino acids long. Germline V gene sequence: CDR1 ENHRY, CDR2 SYGVKD. The CDR3 bases are TGTGCCATCAATGAGGACAGAGCGAACACTGAAGCTTTCTTT. Its translation is CAINEDRANTEAFF.

The gene calls are TRBV4-1 and TRBJ2-2, with 7 bases fitting TRBD2. V was pared by 6 bases and J by 4 bases, with 8 bases of the junction left unmatched. CDR1 is MGHRA, CDR2 YSYEKL, per germline. The CDR3 is 15 amino acids. In DNA, the CDR3 is TGCGCCAGCAGGAAGCAGGGAGGGAGCACCGGGGAGCTGTTTTTT. Its translation is CASRKQGGSTGELFF.

This clone was recorded once. The chain is built from TRBV6-1 and TRBJ2-3, with D unresolved. Trimming cost V 3 bases and J 0 bases, with 1 base left between them. The germline V gene encodes CDR1 MNHNS and CDR2 SASEGT. The length of the CDR3 is 12 residues. The CDR3 loop reads CASSDSTDTQYF. The CDR3 DNA is TGTGCCAGCAGTGACAGCACAGATACGCAGTATTTT.

This rearrangement joins TRBV30 to TRBJ2-5; 10 bases are shared with TRBD2. J gave up 5 bases and V 2 bases, and 8 bases lay outside the gene matches. This CDR3 has 15 residues. Looked up from germline, CDR1 is GTSNPN and CDR2 is SVGIG (reference sequence). CDR3 sequence: CAWSPIAGGPETQYF. As DNA, the CDR3 is TGTGCCTGGAGTCCCATAGCGGGGGGCCCCGAGACCCAGTACTTC.

V usage is TRBV28 and J usage is TRBJ2-7; 16 positions agree with TRBD2. V lost 5 bases and J lost 4; bases outside the gene matches: 5. There are 16 residues in the CDR3. Germline CDR1 and CDR2: MDHEN and SYDVKM. The CDR3 sequence is CASSPGLAGGRYEQYF. The CDR3 DNA reads as TGTGCCAGCAGTCCGGGACTAGCGGGAGGGCGGTACGAGCAGTACTTC.

The chain carries TRBV28 and TRBJ1-5, with TRBD1 matching 8 bases. The CDR3 is 15 residues long. Per germline, CDR1 MDHEN and CDR2 SYDVKM. V shed 8 bases and J 2 bases; nucleotides not matched to a gene: 8. The CDR3 loop reads CASCPPDRGNQPQHF. CDR3 sequence (DNA): TGTGCCAGCTGCCCGCCGGACAGGGGCAATCAGCCCCAGCATTTT. Drawing the rest from reference TRBV28 and TRBJ1-5, the complete variable domain is DVKVTQSSRYLVKRTGEKVFLECVQDMDHENMFWYRQDPGLGLRLIYFSYDVKMKEKGDIPEGYSVSREKKERFSLILESASTNQTSMYLCASCPPDRGNQPQHFGDGTRLSIL.

This clone was found a few times. The rearrangement links TRBV7-2 to TRBJ2-5; the match to TRBD1 covers 10 bases. This CDR3 region has 16 residues. Germline trimming cut 5 bases from V and 1 base from J; bases unmatched to any gene: 7. CDR1 is SGHTA, CDR2 FQGNSA, per germline. CDR3: CASSAGTGAGQETQYF. The CDR3 region has the DNA TGTGCCAGCAGCGCCGGGACAGGGGCCGGCCAAGAGACCCAGTACTTC.

This clone was recorded only once. The V call is TRBV5-1, the J call TRBJ2-7; 15 nucleotides agree with TRBD2. The CDR3 sequence is 21 residues long. Germline-derived CDR1 and CDR2 are SGHRS and YFSETQ. The junction had 17 bases not matched to a gene; V was cut back by 4 bases and J by 0 bases. CDR3 nucleotide sequence: TGCGCCAGCAGCCAACAGGGGCCGAGGACTAGCGGGAGGGACAGCTCCTACGAGCAGTACTTC. Translated: CASSQQGPRTSGRDSSYEQYF. The complete variable domain, with remaining parts taken from reference TRBV5-1 and TRBJ2-7, reads KAGVTQTPRYLIKTRGQQVTLSCSPISGHRSVSWYQQTPGQGLQFLFEYFSETQRNKGNFPGRFSGRQFSNSRSEMNVSTLELGDSALYLCASSQQGPRTSGRDSSYEQYFGPGTRLTVT.

This clone was observed many times. The V and J genes are TRBV5-1 and TRBJ1-3; no reliable D call. The CDR3 consists of 15 residues. Germline V gene sequence: CDR1 SGHRS, CDR2 YFSETQ. V lost 4 bases, J lost 2 bases, and 13 bases lay in between. DNA for the CDR3: TGCGCCAGCAGCCCGGACTTCGGAACTGGAAACACCATATATTTT. Translated: CASSPDFGTGNTIYF.

The chain recombines TRBV7-6 with TRBJ2-5; 7 positions agree with TRBD2. The V segment lost 4 bases and the J segment 0 bases; nucleotides outside the gene matches: 5. The CDR3 sequence is 15 residues long. CDR1 is SGHVS and CDR2 is FNYEAQ in the germline V gene. CDR3 bases: TGTGCCAGCAGCTCAACCGGGACTAACCAAGAGACCCAGTACTTC. Its protein product is CASSSTGTNQETQYF.

The chain recombines TRBV5-1 with TRBJ2-3; a weak D match, TRBD2 (5 bases). This CDR3 spans 14 amino acids. Germline-derived CDR1 and CDR2 are SGHRS and YFSETQ. V lost 4 bases, J lost 1 base, and 10 bases lay in between. CDR3 coding DNA: TGCGCCAGCAGCCCGGAGAGGGGCACAGATACGCAGTATTTT. Protein sequence: CASSPERGTDTQYF.

The rearrangement links TRBV30 to TRBJ1-1; unclear D gene. The V gene lost 7 bases and the J gene lost 3 bases, with 18 bases spanning the gap. The germline V gene encodes CDR1 GTSNPN and CDR2 SVGIG (reference sequence). CDR3 size: 14 residues. The CDR3 coding sequence is TGTGCCTTGGACCTCCTCGGGAGAGACACTGAAGCTTTCTTT. This sequence encodes CALDLLGRDTEAFF.

CDR3 sequence: CASSSGTGGDDEQYF. CDR3 coding DNA: TGTGCCAGCAGCTCGGGGACAGGGGGCGACGACGAGCAGTACTTC. The chain combines TRBV5-4 with TRBJ2-7; TRBD1 matches at 12 bases. The germline CDR1 and CDR2 sequences are SGHNT and YYREEE (reference sequence). V shed 3 bases, J shed 5 bases, and the junction held 6 bases outside the gene matches. The CDR3 extends over 15 amino acids.

The V call is TRBV27, the J call TRBJ2-7; D is uncertain. Per germline, CDR1 MNHEY and CDR2 SMNVEV (reference sequence). V lost 0 bases and J 9 bases, leaving 15 bases between the germline ends. The CDR3 consists of 14 residues. The CDR3 region is CASSLSRTTLGQYF. The CDR3 DNA follows: TGTGCCAGCAGTTTATCCCGGACCACCTTGGGGCAGTACTTC.

This clone was picked up a small number of times. The genes are TRBV9 and TRBJ2-3, with D hard to call. V was cut by 3 bases and J by 0 bases, with 2 bases left in between. CDR3 length: 12 amino acids. Germline assignment: CDR1 SGDLS and CDR2 YYNGEE. The CDR3 region has the DNA TGTGCCAGCAGCGCTAGCACAGATACGCAGTATTTT. Protein product: CASSASTDTQYF.

This sequence joins TRBV7-2 and TRBJ2-1, with TRBD2 identical over 7 bases. V lost 2 bases, J lost 0 bases, and 1 base stayed unmatched. Germline V gives CDR1 SGHTA, CDR2 FQGNSA. There are 15 residues in the CDR3. CDR3 in amino acids: CASSLSGASYNEQFF. The CDR3 DNA is TGTGCCAGCAGCTTAAGCGGGGCCTCCTACAATGAGCAGTTCTTC.

This sequence joins TRBV5-1 and TRBJ2-1; 12 nucleotides agree with TRBD2. This CDR3 is 16 amino acids long. Per the germline V gene, CDR1 is SGHRS and CDR2 is YFSETQ. The V segment lost 3 bases and the J segment 4 bases; nucleotides outside the gene matches: 5. CDR3 loop: CASSYGLAGLYNEQFF. CDR3 sequence (DNA): TGCGCCAGCAGCTATGGACTAGCGGGGCTGTACAATGAGCAGTTCTTC.

This chain joins TRBV28 and TRBJ2-7; TRBD2 is a possible D gene (5 bases). Germline loops: CDR1 MDHEN, CDR2 SYDVKM. This CDR3 has 13 residues. V shed 4 bases and J shed 3 bases, with 10 bases lying between them. CDR3 nucleotides: TGTGCCAGCAGTTGGATAGCGAACTACGAGCAGTACTTC. Protein: CASSWIANYEQYF.

This clone came up a few times. The J gene is TRBJ1-1, the V gene TRBV6-1; D might be TRBD1 (5 bases). Germline-derived CDR1 and CDR2 are MNHNS and SASEGT. With 7 bases removed from V and 6 bases from J, the gap between germline ends came to 12 bases. This CDR3 spans 12 amino acids. The CDR3 DNA reads as TGTGCCAGCATCAGGCAGGGCGCTGAAGCTTTCTTT. It is translated as CASIRQGAEAFF.

On this clone itself: One end of the junction is discordant with germline, which a read error may explain. The chain has TRBV28 and TRBJ2-4; a possible D gene is TRBD2 (6 bases). The CDR3 is 10 residues long. From germline, CDR1 is MDHEN and CDR2 SYDVKM. CDR3 in DNA: TGTGCCAGCGGGGGGAGTGACCCTCTATTC. Translating it yields CASGGSDPLF.

The V gene is TRBV6-6, the J gene TRBJ1-5; 7 positions agree with TRBD1. The CDR3 sequence is 15 residues long. CDR1 MNHNY and CDR2 SVGAGI come from the germline V gene (reference sequence). Germline trimming cut 2 bases from V and 7 bases from J; bases unmatched to any gene: 8. CDR3 sequence: CASSYIRDSTQPQHF. The DNA of the CDR3 is TGTGCCAGCAGTTACATCAGGGACAGTACACAGCCCCAGCATTTT.

This clone was recorded only once. This chain uses TRBV4-1 with TRBJ1-2, with D perhaps matching TRBD1 (6 bases). The V gene's germline CDR1 is MGHRA and CDR2 YSYEKL. The CDR3 is 16 amino acids. Trimming removed 0 bases from V and 5 bases from J, with 16 bases in between. The CDR3 DNA is TGCGCCAGCAGCCAAGATGAGAGGGGGGCATCTTATGGCTACACCTTC. Translated: CASSQDERGASYGYTF.

The CDR3 DNA follows: TGTGCCAGCAGTCCTCCTCTTTGGAGCGGGAGGGGGCTTGAGCAGTACTTC. Its protein is CASSPPLWSGRGLEQYF. This chain uses TRBV27 with TRBJ2-7; 10 nucleotides align to TRBD2. The CDR3 totals 17 residues. Trimming cost V 5 bases and J 7 bases; bases outside gene matches: 17. Germline CDR1 and CDR2: MNHEY and SMNVEV (reference sequence).

V usage is TRBV20-1 and J usage is TRBJ2-7; D unresolved. Germline assignment: CDR1 DFQATT and CDR2 SNEGSKA (reference sequence). V was trimmed by 2 bases and J by 7 bases, leaving 6 bases between them. CDR3 length: 10 amino acids. CDR3 DNA sequence: TGCAGTGCTAGACTTTTTGAGCAGTACTTC. It specifies CSARLFEQYF.

The chain uses TRBV11-3 and TRBJ2-1; no definite D call. Germline V CDR1 and CDR2: SGHNT, YENEEA. V was shortened by 1 base and J by 6 bases, with 4 bases between the two germline ends. CDR3 length equals 12 residues. CDR3 sequence: CASSLVGNEQFF. CDR3 nucleotides: TGTGCCAGCAGCTTAGTAGGCAATGAGCAGTTCTTC. The whole variable domain, remainder taken from reference TRBV11-3 and TRBJ2-1, is EAGVVQSPRYKIIEKKQPVAFWCNPISGHNTLYWYLQNLGQGPELLIRYENEEAVDDSQLPKDRFSAERLKGVDSTLKIQPAELGDSAVYLCASSLVGNEQFFGPGTRLTVL.

The chain recombines TRBV5-4 with TRBJ2-5; 7 bases are shared with TRBD1. Germline V gene data show CDR1 as SGHNT and CDR2 as YYREEE (reference sequence). J was trimmed by 0 bases and V by 1 base; bases with no gene match: 6. The length of the CDR3 is 16 residues. The CDR3 DNA is TGTGCCAGCAGCTTGACAGGGGCTGGGTACCAAGAGACCCAGTACTTC. It translates to CASSLTGAGYQETQYF.

V and J are TRBV5-1 and TRBJ2-5; D remains ambiguous. The V and J ends lost 1 base and 5 bases respectively, with 6 bases between them. CDR3 length: 12 residues. Germline V gives CDR1 SGHRS, CDR2 YFSETQ. CDR3 in amino acids: CASSLLRETQYF. The CDR3 DNA is TGCGCCAGCAGCTTGTTACGGGAGACCCAGTACTTC. Supplemented by reference TRBV5-1 and TRBJ2-5, the full variable domain reads KAGVTQTPRYLIKTRGQQVTLSCSPISGHRSVSWYQQTPGQGLQFLFEYFSETQRNKGNFPGRFSGRQFSNSRSEMNVSTLELGDSALYLCASSLLRETQYFGPGTRLLVL.

This clone has a handful of counts. The chain is built from TRBV11-2 and TRBJ1-1; maybe TRBD1 (5 bases). The CDR3 has 12 residues. Germline assignment: CDR1 SGHAT and CDR2 FQNNGV. V gave up 11 bases and J gave up 2 bases, with 12 bases separating them. CDR3 nucleotide sequence: TGTGCCTGCTACAGGCGTAACACTGAAGCTTTCTTT. Its protein product is CACYRRNTEAFF.

The gene calls are TRBV7-2 and TRBJ2-1, with TRBD2 matching over 8 bases. Losses at the gene ends were 1 base for V and 4 bases for J; bases not matched to a gene: 6. The CDR3 loop spans 16 amino acids. Germline values: CDR1 SGHTA, CDR2 FQGNSA. Written as DNA, the CDR3 is TGTGCCAGCAGCTTAGTTGTAGCGGGAATGTACAATGAGCAGTTCTTC. Translation gives CASSLVVAGMYNEQFF.